Each of the 13 T cell receptor beta chains below was sequenced from the same sample in a study of T cells in narcolepsy. TCRdb keeps only in-frame clones here, not all; method: immunoSEQ multiplex PCR. This table holds 25,000 to 35,000 clones, approximately 80% found once. Sequencing input: CD45RA- memory CD4+ T cells from PBMCs. The receptor source for this set is a human donor with narcolepsy.

The chain joins TRBV6-5 to TRBJ1-5; TRBD1 might be the D (5 bases). CDR1 is MNHEY, CDR2 SVGAGI, per germline. Trimming cost V 5 bases and J 4 bases, with 9 bases left between them. This CDR3 is 13 amino acids long. CDR3: CASSTQVNQPQHF. CDR3 DNA sequence: TGTGCCAGCAGTACACAGGTAAATCAGCCCCAGCATTTT.

The genes are TRBV9 and TRBJ1-2; 7 bases align to TRBD1. The CDR3 consists of 17 residues. CDR1 and CDR2 (germline): SGDLS, YYNGEE. Trimming at V came to 0 bases and at J to 8 bases, leaving 16 bases not matched to a gene. The CDR3 DNA follows: TGTGCCAGCAGCGTAGACCCCCGGGACAGCCGAGGCGAGGGCTACACCTTC. Translated, it gives CASSVDPRDSRGEGYTF.

The V call is TRBV29-1, the J call TRBJ2-5; TRBD1 is a possible D gene (6 bases). Germline V gives CDR1 SQVTM, CDR2 ANQGSEA. This CDR3 spans 11 amino acids. V was trimmed by 4 bases and J by 3 bases, leaving 6 bases between them. Here the CDR3 DNA reads TGCAGCGTTGCAGGGGAAGAGACCCAGTACTTC. It codes for CSVAGEETQYF. Together with reference TRBV29-1 and TRBJ2-5, the CDR3 gives the full variable domain: SAVISQKPSRDICQRGTSLTIQCQVDSQVTMMFWYRQQPGQSLTLIATANQGSEATYESGFVIDKFPISRPNLTFSTLTVSNMSPEDSSIYLCSVAGEETQYFGPGTRLLVL.

This clone occurred once. The rearrangement joins TRBV6-1 to TRBJ1-5; D ambiguous. Trimming stripped 2 bases from V and 0 bases from J, with 8 bases between. The CDR3 extends over 15 amino acids. Looked up from germline, CDR1 is MNHNS and CDR2 is SASEGT. In DNA, the CDR3 is TGTGCCAGCAGTGAACCGTCAAATAGCAATCAGCCCCAGCATTTT. This sequence encodes CASSEPSNSNQPQHF.

This chain connects TRBV18 to TRBJ2-3, with TRBD2 as a possible D gene (6 bases). Trimming shortened V by 6 bases and J by 2 bases, and 15 bases separated the two germline ends. This CDR3 has 15 amino acids. Germline-derived CDR1 and CDR2 are KGHSH and LQKENI. In DNA, the CDR3 is TGTGCCAGCTCGCCTGCGGGGATGTCCACAGATACGCAGTATTTT. Encoded protein: CASSPAGMSTDTQYF.

A note on this clone: This CDR3 is also generated by other DNA sequences in the sample. This CDR3 reads CASSPKGLAGYNEQFF. Written as DNA, the CDR3 is TGTGCCAGCAGCCCTAAGGGGCTAGCGGGGTACAATGAGCAGTTCTTC. The chain links TRBV9 to TRBJ2-1; 9 nucleotides line up with TRBD2. The CDR3 is made up of 16 amino acids. From germline, CDR1 is SGDLS and CDR2 YYNGEE. Trimming cost V 4 bases and J 4 bases; bases outside gene matches: 9.

This chain connects TRBV11-3 to TRBJ2-7, with D uncertain. With 6 bases removed from V and 1 base from J, the gap between germline ends came to 7 bases. CDR1 is SGHNT and CDR2 is YENEEA in the germline V gene. The CDR3 is 12 amino acids. CDR3: CASSKASYEQYF. In nucleotides, the CDR3 is TGTGCCAGCAGTAAGGCTTCCTACGAGCAGTACTTC. Full variable domain (rest looked up from reference TRBV11-3 and TRBJ2-7): EAGVVQSPRYKIIEKKQPVAFWCNPISGHNTLYWYLQNLGQGPELLIRYENEEAVDDSQLPKDRFSAERLKGVDSTLKIQPAELGDSAVYLCASSKASYEQYFGPGTRLTVT.

There are a few counts of this clone. The chain recombines TRBV5-6 with TRBJ1-1; 9 bases fit TRBD1. The CDR3 totals 14 residues. CDR1 SGHDT and CDR2 YYEEEE come from the germline V gene. Trimming cost V 4 bases and J 6 bases; bases outside gene matches: 7. CDR3 in amino acids: CASSTSGQGSEAFF. As DNA, the CDR3 is TGTGCCAGCAGCACATCGGGACAGGGTTCTGAAGCTTTCTTT.

The chain recombines TRBV30 with TRBJ2-7, with 9 bases identical to TRBD1. Germline trimming cut 0 bases from V and 9 bases from J; bases unmatched to any gene: 9. Looked up from germline, CDR1 is GTSNPN and CDR2 is SVGIG (reference sequence). This CDR3 comprises 14 residues. CDR3 nucleotides: TGTGCCTGGAGTGTACAGGGGGCGAGTGTTAGGCAGTACTTC. This gives the protein CAWSVQGASVRQYF.

The chain couples TRBV5-1 to TRBJ2-1; 11 nucleotides align to TRBD1. This CDR3 has 15 amino acids. Trimming took 3 bases from V and 7 from J; bases not matched to a gene: 6. Germline-derived CDR1 and CDR2 are SGHRS and YFSETQ. The CDR3 DNA reads as TGCGCCAGCAGCTCCGTAGGGACAGGGGGAAATGAGCAGTTCTTC. Its protein is CASSSVGTGGNEQFF.

The chain recombines TRBV6-1 with TRBJ2-5; unclear D gene. V was shortened by 3 bases and J by 2 bases, with 19 bases between the two germline ends. The CDR3 has 17 residues. CDR1 is MNHNS, CDR2 SASEGT, per germline. The CDR3 loop is CASSDVGAHPSQETQYF. The CDR3 bases are TGTGCCAGCAGTGACGTCGGAGCCCACCCTTCACAAGAGACCCAGTACTTC.

The chain is built from TRBV6-1 and TRBJ1-2; 7 bases are a match to TRBD1. CDR1 and CDR2 (germline): MNHNS, SASEGT. Losses at the gene ends were 5 bases for V and 4 bases for J; bases not matched to a gene: 10. CDR3 size: 15 residues. The CDR3 reads CASSSPREGAYGYTF. CDR3 DNA: TGTGCCAGCAGTTCCCCGAGGGAGGGGGCCTATGGCTACACCTTC.

CDR3: CASSPGDREGQPQHF. The CDR3 DNA reads as TGTGCCAGCAGCCCAGGGGACAGGGAGGGTCAGCCCCAGCATTTT. The chain carries TRBV9 and TRBJ1-5; 9 positions agree with TRBD1. This CDR3 comprises 15 residues. The V gene's germline CDR1 is SGDLS and CDR2 YYNGEE. With 4 bases clipped from V and 6 bases from J, the junction kept 8 bases outside the gene matches.